Listed below are T cell receptor beta chains from one sample, sequenced in a study of T cell responses to AZD1222 COVID-19 vaccine. The method was immunoSEQ multiplex PCR; TCRdb's version includes in-frame clones alone and lacks a portion of them. The sample has about 78,000 clones; around 90% are singletons. The sample consisted of peripheral blood, taken on day 0 of MenACWY control vaccination. The receptors shown here come from an adult in good health. Both conserved end residues are part of each CDR3. D genes are given only for firm matches.

J gene	V gene	D gene	CDR3 protein
TRBJ2-3	TRBV3-1/TRBV3-2	TRBD1	CASSLMGQGVSDTQYF
TRBJ1-5	TRBV6-5	-	CASSYGNGNQPQHF
TRBJ1-2	TRBV5-1	-	CASSLEGVPNYGYTF
TRBJ2-1	TRBV5-1	-	CASSARTYNEQFF
TRBJ2-4	TRBV2	-	CASSEVVGLNIQYF
TRBJ1-6	TRBV9	-	CASSGGTRGNSPLHF
TRBJ1-6	TRBV3-1/TRBV3-2	TRBD1	CASSQNTGAYSPLHF
TRBJ1-1	TRBV6-5	-	CASKTQALATEAFF
TRBJ2-6	TRBV21-1	-	CASSSWAGDRSGANVLTF
TRBJ1-4	TRBV7-9	-	CASSHGGSEKLFF
TRBJ1-1	TRBV2	TRBD1	CASRTGQANTEAFF
TRBJ2-7	TRBV6-5	TRBD1	CASSYSAGTGNDEQYF
TRBJ2-1	TRBV3-1/TRBV3-2	-	CASSQSGAGKHEQFF
TRBJ1-5	TRBV15	-	CATSRVKGEDQPQHF
TRBJ2-2	TRBV5-1	-	CASSLDGGGITGELFF
TRBJ1-2	TRBV18	-	CASSPSGGGYGYTF
TRBJ2-5	TRBV7-9	TRBD1	CASSFPLTGGVLQETQYF
TRBJ1-3	TRBV7-9	TRBD1	CASSLAWTGAGNTIYF
TRBJ1-1	TRBV6-5	-	CASSLQGATEAFF
TRBJ1-6	TRBV28	TRBD1	CASSGQGGYSPLHF
TRBJ1-5	TRBV7-9	TRBD1	CASSIGTGEHQPQHF
TRBJ2-2	TRBV11-2	-	CASSPPGAGELFF
TRBJ1-6	TRBV27	TRBD1	CASSLDRADNSPLHF
TRBJ2-5	TRBV15	TRBD2	CATSRDSLAGEQETQYF
TRBJ2-1	TRBV7-2	TRBD1	CASSSPGQGSNEQFF
TRBJ2-2	TRBV6-1	TRBD1	CASSETQGAGELFF
TRBJ2-1	TRBV9	TRBD1	CASSPRTGGSGRPVNNEQFF
TRBJ2-3	TRBV6-2/TRBV6-3	TRBD1	CASSYPYGTGGLGIDTQYF
TRBJ1-6	TRBV7-2	-	CASSLALGPLHF
TRBJ2-6	TRBV3-1/TRBV3-2	-	CASRHGSAGGANVLTF
TRBJ1-6	TRBV5-6	-	CASSLRGSPLHF
TRBJ1-2	TRBV12-3/TRBV12-4	TRBD1	CASSFPGQGNTF
TRBJ2-1	TRBV12-3/TRBV12-4	-	CASSSEGYNEQFF
TRBJ1-4	TRBV4-1	-	CASSQEGTRNEKLFF
TRBJ2-5	TRBV5-4	TRBD1	CASSLEATGTQETQYF
TRBJ1-5	TRBV3-1/TRBV3-2	-	CASATGWNQPQHF
TRBJ2-5	TRBV6-5	-	CASGAGTQYF
TRBJ1-2	TRBV24-1	TRBD1	CATSTPQGDSAGYTF
TRBJ2-7	TRBV18	-	CASSPSRGYEQYF
TRBJ2-3	TRBV28	-	CASWVSTDTQYF
TRBJ1-2	TRBV7-2	-	CASSLEVPARGYTF
TRBJ1-2	TRBV6-5	TRBD1	CASRLTGDYGYTF
TRBJ2-1	TRBV7-9	TRBD2	CASSPPGLAGLGEQFF
TRBJ1-2	TRBV19	-	CASSTSSPNYGYTF
TRBJ1-2	TRBV3-1/TRBV3-2	TRBD1	CASRPGQGRASNYGYTF
TRBJ1-1	TRBV9	TRBD1	CASSVGQGANTEAFF
TRBJ1-4	TRBV29-1	-	CSVARDTYEKLFF
TRBJ2-7	TRBV3-1/TRBV3-2	TRBD2	CASSLGTSGGYEQYF
TRBJ1-5	TRBV19	-	CASSSRPGSQPQHF
TRBJ1-3	TRBV7-9	TRBD1	CASSQVGQGGNTIYF
TRBJ1-2	TRBV30	-	CAWSVWGSYGYTF